In this sample, the clone carrying this TCR beta chain turned up many times. Antigen unknown. This entry comes from a study of spatial heterogeneity in lung cancer. Across the study: Mean representation of each unique TCR and UMI combination in the raw reads exceeded 8.5 occurrences. Study-wide results and caveats: Ubiquitous expanded tumor TCRs were seen in blood more at resection than at follow-up.

Sample time point: sample taken at primary tumor resection. The donors comprised about 70 untreated early-stage non-small cell lung cancer patients. Without sorting, whole RNA was sequenced from tumor, nontumor lung or frozen PBMC. J gave up 2 bases and V 0 bases, and 9 bases lay outside the gene matches. Germline-derived CDR1 and CDR2 are SGHRS and YFSETQ. The CDR3 is made up of 18 amino acids. Each CDR3 protein is one row after TCRdb ran MiXCR on the 5' RACE reads. The sample includes some 23,000 distinct CDR3 sequences, about 7.2% of them seen just once. This rearrangement joins TRBV5-1 to TRBJ2-1, with 9 bases identical to TRBD2. Here the sequenced sample was PBMCs, taken at surgery. The receptor's source is a male donor with early-stage non-small cell lung cancer. Written as DNA, the CDR3 is TGCGCCAGCAGCTTGGTCAGGCCCGCGGGGGGGGCCTACAATGAGCAGTTCTTC. This codes for CASSLVRPAGGAYNEQFF.